This TCR beta chain is from a study of blood T cell repertoires in COVID-19. Study at large: From T cells, B-cell-depleted T cells, or PBMCs came the material, which was cDNA or gDNA.

This clone was counted between two and nine times. This CDR3 comprises 15 residues. CDR1 is MNHEY, CDR2 SVGAGI, per germline. Trimming cost V 5 bases and J 2 bases; bases outside gene matches: 4. Libraries were prepared by immunoSEQ multiplex PCR; TCRdb keeps only in-frame clonotypes and omits some of them. This sample has about 380,000 clones; about 90% occur once, and the top ten carry 3%. The sequencing sample was made of PBMCs or T cells enriched from blood (not recorded which). The receptor was isolated from a woman younger than 45 who had recovered from COVID-19. The V gene is TRBV6-5, the J gene TRBJ2-1, with TRBD1 identical over 9 bases. The CDR3 protein is CASSTGQGPYNEQFF. The CDR3 nucleotides read TGTGCCAGCAGTACGGGACAGGGACCCTACAATGAGCAGTTCTTC.